This T cell receptor (beta chain) is drawn from a study of regulatory T cells in long-lasting Graves disease. Time point specified: persistent/refractory GD, antithyroid drugs over 5 years with positive TRAb. The TCR library was made from RNA extracted from PBMCs. Each patient gave 7 to 10 milliliters of EDTA-anticoagulated peripheral blood. In germline, CDR1 is MNHEY, CDR2 SVGEGT. The ends lost 6 bases at V and 5 bases at J; junction bases unmatched: 12. The CDR3 covers 16 residues. Arm-PCR with iRepertoire HTBI primers amplified the CDR3 regions for these TCR beta libraries. As handled by the study authors: The samples included roughly 62 TRBV and some 15 TRBJ segments. Each CDR3 protein gets one entry after TCRdb re-called the multiplex PCR reads with MiXCR. In this record, the V and J calls reflect TCRdb's handling and not the investigators' own analysis. This table holds about 430,000 distinct CDR3 sequences, 20% to 25% found once.

A few counts support this clonotype. Its specificity is not known. Overall study results and limits: Patients with persistent disease showed a bias toward TRBV28, TRBJ1-2 and TRBJ2-5.

This TCR derives from a female donor with Graves disease. This material consisted of peripheral blood mononuclear cells (PBMCs), taken when the disease was refractory, from a patient treated with antithyroid drugs. The chain joins TRBV6-2 or TRBV6-3 to TRBJ2-2; 7 nucleotides align to TRBD2. Written as DNA, the CDR3 is TGTGCCAGCAGCCCTAATAGACTAGCAAGGACCGGGGAGCTGTTTTTT. It is translated as CASSPNRLARTGELFF.